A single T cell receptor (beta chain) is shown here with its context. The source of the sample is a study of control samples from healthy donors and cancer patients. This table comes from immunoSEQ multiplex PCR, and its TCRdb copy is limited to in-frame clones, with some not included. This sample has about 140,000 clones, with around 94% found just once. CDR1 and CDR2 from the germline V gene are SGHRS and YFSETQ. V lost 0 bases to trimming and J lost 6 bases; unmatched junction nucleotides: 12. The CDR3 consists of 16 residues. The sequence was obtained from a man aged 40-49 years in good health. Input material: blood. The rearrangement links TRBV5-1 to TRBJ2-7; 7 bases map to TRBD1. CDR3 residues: CASSLGQGIPGGEQYF. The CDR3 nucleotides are TGCGCCAGCAGCTTGGGCCAGGGGATCCCAGGGGGCGAGCAGTACTTC.